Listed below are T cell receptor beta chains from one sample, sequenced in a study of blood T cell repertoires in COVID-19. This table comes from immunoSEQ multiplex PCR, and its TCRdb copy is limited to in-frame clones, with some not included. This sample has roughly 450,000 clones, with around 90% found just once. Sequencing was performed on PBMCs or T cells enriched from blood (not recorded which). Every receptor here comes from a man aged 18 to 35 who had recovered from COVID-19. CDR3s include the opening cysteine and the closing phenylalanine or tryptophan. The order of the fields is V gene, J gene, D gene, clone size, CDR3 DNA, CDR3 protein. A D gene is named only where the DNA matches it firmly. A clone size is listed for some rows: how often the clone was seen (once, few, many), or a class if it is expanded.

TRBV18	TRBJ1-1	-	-	TGTGCCAGCTCACCCGGCAGGGTGCCTGAAGCTTTCTTT	CASSPGRVPEAFF
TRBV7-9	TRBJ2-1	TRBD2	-	TGTGCCAGCAGCTTTGTGACTAGCCGGGGCAATGAGCAGTTCTTC	CASSFVTSRGNEQFF
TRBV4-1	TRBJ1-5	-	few	TGCGCCAGCAGCCAAGATGACCAGGCCAATCAGCCCCAGCATTTT	CASSQDDQANQPQHF
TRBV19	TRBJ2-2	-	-	TGTGCCAGTAGGAATGGGAGGAACACCGGGGAGCTGTTTTTT	CASRNGRNTGELFF
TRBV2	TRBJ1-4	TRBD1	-	TGTGCCAGCAGTGAAGGGGCGGCAGGGGGGGAAAAACTGTTTTTT	CASSEGAAGGEKLFF
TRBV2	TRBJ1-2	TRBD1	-	TGTGCCACCAACCGGGACAGGGGGATCTATGGCTACACCTTC	CATNRDRGIYGYTF
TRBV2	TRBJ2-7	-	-	TGTGCCAGCAGTGCGGCGGTATCCAGCGAGCAGTACTTC	CASSAAVSSEQYF
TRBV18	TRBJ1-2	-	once	TGTGCCAGCTCACCACCTTTTTTGGGGGCAGGGCGGTATGGCTACACCTTC	CASSPPFLGAGRYGYTF
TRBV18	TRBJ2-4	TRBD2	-	TGTGCCAGCTCGACCGACGGACTAGCGGGACCCAAAAACATTCAGTACTTC	CASSTDGLAGPKNIQYF
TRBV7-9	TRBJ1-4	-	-	TGTGCCAGCAGCACGAACACGGGGAATGAAAAACTGTTTTTT	CASSTNTGNEKLFF
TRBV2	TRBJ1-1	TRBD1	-	TGTGCCAGCAGTGATGGGATTTGGGTGGGACAGCCGAACACTGAAGCTTTCTTT	CASSDGIWVGQPNTEAFF
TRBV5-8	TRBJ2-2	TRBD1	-	TGTGCCAGCAGATCGCTAGGGGGCTCGAACACCGGGGAGCTGTTTTTT	CASRSLGGSNTGELFF
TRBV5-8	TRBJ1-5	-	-	TGTGCCAGCACCCCGACGGGTGTGAGCAATCAGCCCCAGCATTTT	CASTPTGVSNQPQHF
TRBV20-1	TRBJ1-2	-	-	TGCAGTGCTCACCGACTCGACTACACCTTC	CSAHRLDYTF
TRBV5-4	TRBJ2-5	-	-	TGTGCCAGCAGCTCGGGTGGGGGCGAGACCCAGTACTTC	CASSSGGGETQYF
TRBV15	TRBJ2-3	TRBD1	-	TGTGCCACCAGTATGGGACAGGGGGCGAGCACAGATACGCAGTATTTT	CATSMGQGASTDTQYF
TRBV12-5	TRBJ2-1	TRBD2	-	TGTGCTAGTGGTTTGGACCCGGGGGGTAGCCTCTCCTACAATGAGCAGTTCTTC	CASGLDPGGSLSYNEQFF
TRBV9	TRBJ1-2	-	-	TGTGCCAGCAGCGTAGCTGACAGACCGTCCTTGCCCTATGGCTACACCTTC	CASSVADRPSLPYGYTF
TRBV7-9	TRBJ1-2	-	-	TGTGCCAGCAGCTTAACGGTAAACTATGGCTACACCTTC	CASSLTVNYGYTF
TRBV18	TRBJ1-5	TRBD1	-	TGTGCCAGCTCCCCTGGACAGGGTGACTTTGGCAATCAGCCCCAGCATTTT	CASSPGQGDFGNQPQHF
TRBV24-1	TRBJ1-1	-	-	TGTGCCACCAGTGGAAGGGGTGAGACTGAAGCTTTCTTT	CATSGRGETEAFF
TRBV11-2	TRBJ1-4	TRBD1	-	TGTGCCAGCAGCAGCCGGGACAGCCCATTGCCTGGATTACGTGAAAAACTGTTTTTT	CASSSRDSPLPGLREKLFF
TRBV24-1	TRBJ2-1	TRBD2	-	TGTGCCACCAGTGCCCGAGGGGCGGGAGGGAGCAATGAGCAGTTCTTC	CATSARGAGGSNEQFF